This TCR beta chain was retrieved from a study of prognosis after radiotherapy for stage I lung cancer. For the study at large: With under 15 men and 6 women, the cohort's median age was roughly 74 years, range roughly 53–85.

Study-wide findings and caveats: With medians of approximately 9,100 versus 7,200, unique TCR clone counts fell after stereotactic body radiation therapy.

Concerning this clonotype itself: Its antigen is not identified. A far larger clone is just one base off, so this is likely a read error.

Genomic DNA provided the template from which TCR beta CDR3 was amplified by two-round multiplex PCR. It was primers specific to each TRBV and TRBJ gene that first-round PCR used. TCRdb fed the multiplex PCR reads into MiXCR, producing one record per CDR3 protein. The sample consists of approximately 17,000 distinct CDR3 sequences, more than 35% of them appearing once. The germline V gene encodes CDR1 MNHEY and CDR2 SVGEGT. This CDR3 spans 13 amino acids. The chain joins TRBV6-2 or TRBV6-3 to TRBJ2-5; D gene ambiguous. The DNA matches TRBJ2-1 better at its end, which makes the J call doubtful. This specimen was PBMCs, taken before or after stereotactic body radiation therapy (not recorded which). This TCR was sampled from a donor over 45 with non-small cell lung cancer. The CDR3 sequence: CASGDLRSYEQFF. CDR3 nucleotides: TGTGCCAGCGGTGACCTAAGAAGCTATGAGCAGTTCTTC.